This T cell receptor (beta chain) comes out of a study of blood T cells in healthy people across ages. About the research overall: The capture of about one barcoded beta molecule per two T cells was achieved by template switching.

Germline CDR1 DFQATT, CDR2 SNEGSKA (reference sequence). The CDR3 spans 14 residues. V lost 0 bases and J lost 1, with 9 bases in between. Notes on the study in general: Naive and antigen-experienced cells could not be conclusively compared, given unsorted PBMCs.

To note about this clonotype: Its antigen remains unknown.

PCR was performed a second time for 7 to 11 cycles using a sample-barcoded 5' primer and a J-beta primer mix. TCRdb independently ran MiXCR on the 5' RACE reads; one entry per CDR3 protein. The sample consists of roughly 1.5 million distinct CDR3 sequences, less than 45% of them appearing once. In each sample, at least 7 million PBMCs were isolated. This sequence was found in a woman younger than 35 in good health. This chain joins TRBV20-1 and TRBJ2-5, with no clear D. Source material: blood. DNA of the CDR3: TGCAGTGCTAGAGAGGGATCCCCCCAAGAGACCCAGTACTTC. As protein: CSAREGSPQETQYF.